This T cell receptor (beta chain) was sequenced in a study of shared clonotypes between healthy human individuals. Authors' data handling: Junction-only sequences without quality scores came from ImmunoSEQ, so filtering differed. The data were produced by immunoSEQ multiplex PCR, yet TCRdb's version contains in-frame clones alone and is incomplete. That table supplies the V and J calls and clone size; D and trimming were determined from the DNA. The table lists roughly 720,000 clones, 90% of them singletons. CDR3 length equals 17 residues. V was clipped by 6 bases and J by 1 base, with 22 bases between them. Germline V gives CDR1 MDHEN, CDR2 SYDVKM.

Material: memory CD8+ T cells from PBMCs. Noted subset: CD45RO+ cells pooled with CCR7-negative TemRA cells. The chain couples TRBV28 to TRBJ2-7; the D gene is possibly TRBD2 (7 bases). This clonotype originated in a man aged 18 to 35 in good health. Some clones in this sample may be carry-over from other donors' samples. The CDR3 is CASSYHMGGAGSYEQYF. CDR3 nucleotide sequence: TGTGCCAGCAGCTACCACATGGGGGGGGCAGGGTCCTACGAGCAGTACTTC. Complete variable domain (other parts from reference TRBV28 and TRBJ2-7): DVKVTQSSRYLVKRTGEKVFLECVQDMDHENMFWYRQDPGLGLRLIYFSYDVKMKEKGDIPEGYSVSREKKERFSLILESASTNQTSMYLCASSYHMGGAGSYEQYFGPGTRLTVT.